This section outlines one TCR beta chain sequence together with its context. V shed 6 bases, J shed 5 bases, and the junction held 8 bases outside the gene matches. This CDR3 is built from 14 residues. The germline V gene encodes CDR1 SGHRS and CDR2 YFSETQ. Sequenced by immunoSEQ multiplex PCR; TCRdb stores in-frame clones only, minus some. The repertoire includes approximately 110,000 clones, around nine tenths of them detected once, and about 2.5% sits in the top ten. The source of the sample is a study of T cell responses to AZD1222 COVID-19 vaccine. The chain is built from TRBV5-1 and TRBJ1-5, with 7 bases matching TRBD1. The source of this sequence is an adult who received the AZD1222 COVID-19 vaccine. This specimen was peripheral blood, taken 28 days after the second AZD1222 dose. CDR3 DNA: TGCGCCAGCAATAACGGGACAGACGATCAGCCCCAGCATTTT. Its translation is CASNNGTDDQPQHF. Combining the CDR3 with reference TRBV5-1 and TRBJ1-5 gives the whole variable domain KAGVTQTPRYLIKTRGQQVTLSCSPISGHRSVSWYQQTPGQGLQFLFEYFSETQRNKGNFPGRFSGRQFSNSRSEMNVSTLELGDSALYLCASNNGTDDQPQHFGDGTRLSIL.